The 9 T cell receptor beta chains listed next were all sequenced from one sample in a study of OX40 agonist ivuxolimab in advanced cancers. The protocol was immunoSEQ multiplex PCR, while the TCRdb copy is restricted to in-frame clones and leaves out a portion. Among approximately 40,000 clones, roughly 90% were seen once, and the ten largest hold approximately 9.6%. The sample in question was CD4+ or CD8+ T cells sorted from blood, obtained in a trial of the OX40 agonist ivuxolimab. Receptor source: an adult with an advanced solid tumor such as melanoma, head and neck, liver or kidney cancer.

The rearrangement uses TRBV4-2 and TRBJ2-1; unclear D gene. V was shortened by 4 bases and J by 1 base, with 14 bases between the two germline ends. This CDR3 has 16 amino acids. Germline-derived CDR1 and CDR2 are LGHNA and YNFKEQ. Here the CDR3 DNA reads TGTGCCAGCAGCCCGGGCCGGGCCAGGTCCTACAATGAGCAGTTCTTC. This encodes CASSPGRARSYNEQFF.

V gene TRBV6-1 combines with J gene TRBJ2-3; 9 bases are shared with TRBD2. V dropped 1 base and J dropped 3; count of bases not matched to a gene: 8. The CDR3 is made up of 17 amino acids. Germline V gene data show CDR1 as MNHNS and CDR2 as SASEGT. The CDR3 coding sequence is TGTGCCAGCAGTGAAGTGATAGCGGGAGAGGGTACAGATACGCAGTATTTT. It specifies CASSEVIAGEGTDTQYF.

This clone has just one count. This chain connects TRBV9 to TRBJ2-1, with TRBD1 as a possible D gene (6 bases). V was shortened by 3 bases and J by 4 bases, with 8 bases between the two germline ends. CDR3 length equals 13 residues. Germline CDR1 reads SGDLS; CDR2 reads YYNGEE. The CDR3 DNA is TGTGCCAGCAGCGCTGGACAGTACAATGAGCAGTTCTTC. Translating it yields CASSAGQYNEQFF.

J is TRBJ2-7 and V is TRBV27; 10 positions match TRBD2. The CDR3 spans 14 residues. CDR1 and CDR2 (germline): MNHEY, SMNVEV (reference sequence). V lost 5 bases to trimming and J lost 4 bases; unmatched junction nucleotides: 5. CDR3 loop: CASSTLAGVYEQYF. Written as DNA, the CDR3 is TGTGCCAGCAGTACTCTAGCGGGAGTGTACGAGCAGTACTTC.

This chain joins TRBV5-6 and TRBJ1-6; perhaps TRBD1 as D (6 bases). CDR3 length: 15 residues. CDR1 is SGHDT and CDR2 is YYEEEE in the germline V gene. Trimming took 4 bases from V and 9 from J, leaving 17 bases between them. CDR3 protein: CASSRTTGSSSPLHF. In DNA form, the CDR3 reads TGTGCCAGCAGCCGGACGACAGGTTCGAGTTCACCCCTCCACTTT.

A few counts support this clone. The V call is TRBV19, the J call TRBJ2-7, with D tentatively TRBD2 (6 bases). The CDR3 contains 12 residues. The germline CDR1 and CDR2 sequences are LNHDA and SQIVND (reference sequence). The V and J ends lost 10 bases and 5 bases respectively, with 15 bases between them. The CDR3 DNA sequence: TGTGCCACCAAAATTCCGGGGGACGAGCAGTACTTC. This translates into CATKIPGDEQYF.

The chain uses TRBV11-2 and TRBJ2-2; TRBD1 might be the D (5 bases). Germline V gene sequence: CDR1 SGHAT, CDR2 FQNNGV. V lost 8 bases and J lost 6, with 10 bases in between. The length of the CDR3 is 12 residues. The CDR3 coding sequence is TGTGCCAGCGTCCTAGGGGCCGGGGAGCTGTTTTTT. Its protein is CASVLGAGELFF.

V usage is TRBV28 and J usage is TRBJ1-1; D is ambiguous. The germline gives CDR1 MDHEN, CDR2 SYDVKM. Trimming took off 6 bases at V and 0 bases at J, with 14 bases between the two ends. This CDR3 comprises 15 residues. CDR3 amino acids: CASRPNDRMNTEAFF. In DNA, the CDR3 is TGTGCCAGCAGGCCTAACGACCGGATGAACACTGAAGCTTTCTTT. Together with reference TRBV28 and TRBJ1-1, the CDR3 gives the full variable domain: DVKVTQSSRYLVKRTGEKVFLECVQDMDHENMFWYRQDPGLGLRLIYFSYDVKMKEKGDIPEGYSVSREKKERFSLILESASTNQTSMYLCASRPNDRMNTEAFFGQGTRLTVV.

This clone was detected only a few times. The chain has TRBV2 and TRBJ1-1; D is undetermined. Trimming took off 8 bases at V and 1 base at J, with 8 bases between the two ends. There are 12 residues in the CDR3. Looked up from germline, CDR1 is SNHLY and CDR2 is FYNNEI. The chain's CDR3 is CASCQWNTEAFF. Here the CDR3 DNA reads TGTGCCAGCTGCCAATGGAACACTGAAGCTTTCTTT. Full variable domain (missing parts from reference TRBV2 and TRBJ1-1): EPEVTQTPSHQVTQMGQEVILRCVPISNHLYFYWYRQILGQKVEFLVSFYNNEISEKSEIFDDQFSVERPDGSNFTLKIRSTKLEDSAMYFCASCQWNTEAFFGQGTRLTVV.